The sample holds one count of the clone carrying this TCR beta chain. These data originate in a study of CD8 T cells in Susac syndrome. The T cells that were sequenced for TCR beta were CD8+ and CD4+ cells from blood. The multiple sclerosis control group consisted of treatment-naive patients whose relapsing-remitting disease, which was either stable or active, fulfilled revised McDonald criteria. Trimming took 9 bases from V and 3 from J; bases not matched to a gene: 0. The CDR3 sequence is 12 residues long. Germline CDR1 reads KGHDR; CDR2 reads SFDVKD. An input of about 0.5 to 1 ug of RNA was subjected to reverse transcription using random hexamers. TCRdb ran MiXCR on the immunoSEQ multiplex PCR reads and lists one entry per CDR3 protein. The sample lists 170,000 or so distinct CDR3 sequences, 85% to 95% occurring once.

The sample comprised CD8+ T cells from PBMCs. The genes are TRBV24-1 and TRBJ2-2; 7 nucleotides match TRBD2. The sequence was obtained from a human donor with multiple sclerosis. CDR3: CATGGDTGELFF. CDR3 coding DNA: TGTGCCACCGGGGGGGACACCGGGGAGCTGTTTTTT.